This passage covers 17 T cell receptor beta chains from one sample sequenced in a study of post-analysis software for immune sequencing data. Each TCR beta cDNA library carried unique molecular identifiers. TCRdb called the PCR reads again in MiXCR, with one record for every CDR3 protein. This sample has a few hundred thousand distinct CDR3 sequences; over 30% occur once, and the top ten carry about 8%. Antigens for these TCRs are unknown. General observations from the study: Five TRBV segments, including TRBV5-6, TRBV5-1 and TRBV20-1, were more frequent in patients than controls.

The sequenced sample was blood. These receptors all stem from a girl aged 2 to 9 with multiple sclerosis.

This clonotype was seen just once. V is TRBV9 and J is TRBJ1-1, with a weak D call TRBD1 (5 bases). Trimming took 3 bases from V and 6 from J, leaving 12 bases between them. The germline gives CDR1 SGDLS, CDR2 YYNGEE. CDR3 length equals 13 residues. The CDR3, as DNA: TGTGCCAGCAGCGGGCTAAGGGGACCTGAAGCTTTCTTT. As protein: CASSGLRGPEAFF.

This clonotype showed up just once. The chain joins TRBV5-5 to TRBJ2-1; D is possibly TRBD2 (8 bases). The CDR3 has 18 amino acids. Germline CDR1 and CDR2: SGHKS and YYEKEE (reference sequence). V shed 2 bases and J shed 6 bases, with 24 bases lying between them. The chain's CDR3 is CASSLALAGSSGGNEQFF. The DNA of the CDR3 is TGTGCCAGCAGCTTAGCCCTAGCGGGCTCATCAGGGGGCAATGAGCAGTTCTTC.

This clonotype was detected a few times. The chain carries TRBV4-1 and TRBJ1-2, with TRBD1 as a possible D gene (5 bases). Between the trimmed V and J ends, which lost 1 base and 8 bases, there was a span of 20 bases. The CDR3 extends over 16 amino acids. Germline values: CDR1 MGHRA, CDR2 YSYEKL. In DNA form, the CDR3 reads TGCGCCAGCAGCCAAGGACCTTTGCGGGGGTTGCAGGGCTACACCTTC. This gives the protein CASSQGPLRGLQGYTF.

This chain uses TRBV23-1 with TRBJ2-7; D is undetermined. TRBV23-1 is identified as an open reading frame with a role that is uncertain. This CDR3 spans 15 amino acids. Trimming removed 0 bases from V and 3 bases from J, with 12 bases in between. This CDR3 reads CASSQSLGKDYEQYF. CDR3 nucleotides: TGCGCCAGCAGTCAATCGCTGGGTAAAGACTACGAGCAGTACTTC.

The chain has TRBV5-1 and TRBJ2-5; the D call may be TRBD1 or TRBD2 (6 bases each). CDR1 and CDR2 (germline): SGHRS, YFSETQ. The length of the CDR3 is 15 residues. The V and J ends lost 3 bases and 2 bases respectively, with 14 bases between them. The CDR3 loop is CASSSSGGGQETQYF. Here the CDR3 DNA reads TGCGCCAGCAGCTCTAGTGGAGGGGGACAAGAGACCCAGTACTTC.

The chain is built from TRBV5-6 and TRBJ2-1; 14 bases align to TRBD2. V was clipped by 0 bases and J by 8 bases; unmatched bases: 10. The CDR3 is 18 amino acids. Per the germline V gene, CDR1 is SGHDT and CDR2 is YYEEEE. Here the CDR3 DNA reads TGTGCCAGCAGCTTGGTCGGACTAGCGGGAGGAGAGGGGGATGAGCAGTTCTTC. It encodes CASSLVGLAGGEGDEQFF.

This chain connects TRBV29-1 to TRBJ2-5; TRBD1 is a possible D gene (5 bases). Germline-derived CDR1 and CDR2 are SQVTM and ANQGSEA. The germline V and J ends were trimmed by 4 bases and 3 bases, with 15 bases remaining between them. This CDR3 is 14 amino acids long. The CDR3 sequence is CSVAGRLAEETQYF. The CDR3 region has the DNA TGCAGCGTTGCAGGGCGGTTGGCTGAAGAGACCCAGTACTTC.

This rearrangement joins TRBV27 to TRBJ2-1; 10 bases map to TRBD2. Germline V gene data show CDR1 as MNHEY and CDR2 as SMNVEV (reference sequence). V shed 5 bases and J 2 bases; nucleotides not matched to a gene: 12. CDR3 length: 18 amino acids. CDR3 residues: CASSPNRQREGPYNEQFF. The CDR3 DNA reads as TGTGCCAGCAGTCCAAATAGGCAGCGGGAGGGCCCCTACAATGAGCAGTTCTTC.

This sequence joins TRBV5-1 and TRBJ2-5; D uncertain. This CDR3 is built from 13 residues. With 2 bases removed from V and 4 bases from J, the gap between germline ends came to 9 bases. Germline CDR1 is SGHRS and CDR2 is YFSETQ. The CDR3 nucleotides read TGCGCCAGCAGCTTCGCTGAGGCAGAGACCCAGTACTTC. Protein product: CASSFAEAETQYF.

The table lists this clonotype with a few counts. This chain uses TRBV12-3 or TRBV12-4 with TRBJ2-4; D gene unclear. The DNA end lines up better with TRBJ2-7; the J call may be wrong. The CDR3 extends over 13 amino acids. The CDR3 DNA reads as TGTGCCAGCAGTTATGCATTAATTAGCGAGCAGTACTTC. Amino acids: CASSYALISEQYF.

The CDR3 is CAISEREGQPQHF. As DNA, the CDR3 is TGTGCCATCAGTGAGAGGGAAGGGCAGCCCCAGCATTTT. The V gene is TRBV10-3, the J gene TRBJ1-5; D is ambiguous. Trimming removed 2 bases at V and 7 bases at J, with 9 bases between. The CDR3 totals 13 residues. Germline V gene sequence: CDR1 ENHRY, CDR2 SYGVKD.

The CDR3 coding sequence is TGTGCCAGCAGTGCTCCCAACACTGAAGCTTTCTTT. It specifies CASSAPNTEAFF. The chain joins TRBV6-6 to TRBJ1-1; D is unclear. Deletions cut 5 bases from V and 2 bases from J, with 6 bases between. The CDR3 has 12 amino acids. From germline, CDR1 is MNHNY and CDR2 SVGAGI (reference sequence).

Remarks on this clonotype: The germline gene is not matched at one end of the junction; a read error may be the cause. This rearrangement joins TRBV10-2 to TRBJ2-3, with a possible D match to TRBD1 (6 bases). Germline-derived CDR1 and CDR2 are WSHSY and SAAADI. The CDR3 runs to 14 residues. CDR3 residues: CASREWDITDTQYF. The CDR3, as DNA: TGCGCCAGCAGGGAGTGGGACATCACAGATACGCAGTATTTT.

This clonotype was seen once. J is TRBJ2-7 and V is TRBV20-1, with a tentative D call TRBD2 (5 bases). The CDR3 extends over 13 amino acids. Germline CDR1 DFQATT, CDR2 SNEGSKA (reference sequence). Deletions cut 5 bases from V and 2 bases from J, with 13 bases between. CDR3 in amino acids: CSAFSGSTYEQYF. The CDR3 DNA reads TGCAGTGCTTTCTCGGGGTCCACCTACGAGCAGTACTTC.

The rearrangement uses TRBV7-9 and TRBJ1-5; possible D gene TRBD1, 5 bases. Germline CDR1 reads SEHNR; CDR2 reads FQNEAQ (reference sequence). V lost 2 bases to trimming and J lost 9 bases, with 11 bases between them. The CDR3 loop spans 13 amino acids. The CDR3 spells CASSLSFGGPQHF. CDR3 sequence (DNA): TGTGCCAGCAGCTTATCCTTTGGGGGGCCCCAGCATTTT.

The CDR3, as DNA: TGTGCCAGCAGCTTAACCCCTGAGGAGACCGGGGAGCTGTTTTTT. It is translated as CASSLTPEETGELFF. The rearrangement joins TRBV7-3 to TRBJ2-2; D call uncertain. Germline loops: CDR1 SGHTA, CDR2 FQGTGA. V was cut by 0 bases and J by 5 bases, with 10 bases left in between. There are 15 residues in the CDR3.

The gene calls are TRBV6-5 and TRBJ1-2; D remains unclear. Trimming removed 5 bases at V and 8 bases at J, with 12 bases between. The CDR3 runs to 12 residues. Germline V gives CDR1 MNHEY, CDR2 SVGAGI. CDR3 region: CASSPSGLGYTF. The CDR3 nucleotides read TGTGCCAGCAGTCCATCAGGCTTGGGCTACACCTTC.